This T cell receptor beta chain derives from a study of T cell changes during pregnancy in multiple sclerosis. Data came from immunoSEQ multiplex PCR; TCRdb stores just in-frame clones and leaves some out. The sample records 33,000 or so clones, about 88% being singletons. The CDR3 extends over 15 amino acids. V lost 2 bases to trimming and J lost 5 bases; unmatched junction nucleotides: 5. CDR1 LNHNV and CDR2 YYDKDF come from the germline V gene (reference sequence). The TCR originated in a female donor with multiple sclerosis, enrolled in a pregnancy study. This chain uses TRBV15 with TRBJ2-7, with TRBD2 matching 11 bases. This specimen was CD8+ T cells from peripheral blood mononuclear cells, taken in the third trimester of pregnancy. The CDR3 nucleotides read TGTGCCACCAGCAGATTTACTAGCGGGAGCGACGAGCAGTACTTC. Translation: CATSRFTSGSDEQYF.